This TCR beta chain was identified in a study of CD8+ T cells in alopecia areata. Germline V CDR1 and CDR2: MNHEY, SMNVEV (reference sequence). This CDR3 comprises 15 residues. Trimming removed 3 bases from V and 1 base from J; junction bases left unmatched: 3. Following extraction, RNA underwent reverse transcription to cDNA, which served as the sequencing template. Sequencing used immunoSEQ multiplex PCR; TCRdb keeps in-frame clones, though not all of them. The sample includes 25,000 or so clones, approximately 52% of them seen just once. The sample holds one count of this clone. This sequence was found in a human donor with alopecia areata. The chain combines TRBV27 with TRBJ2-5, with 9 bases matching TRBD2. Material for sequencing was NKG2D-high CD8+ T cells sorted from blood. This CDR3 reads CASSFRREGQETQYF. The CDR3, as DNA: TGTGCCAGCAGTTTTCGGCGGGAGGGCCAAGAGACCCAGTACTTC.